One and the same sample provided the 21 T cell receptor beta chains below, sequenced in a study of vaccination effects on CD4 cells after COVID-19. Clones were read by immunoSEQ multiplex PCR, and TCRdb kept only the in-frame ones, dropping some. The table records 65,000 to 85,000 clones, roughly 80% of them present only once. Antigens for these TCRs are unknown. Antigen-specific CD4+ T cells were expanded (with viral peptide pools) by the ViraFEST assay ahead of sequencing. After less than twelve days in culture, the CD4+ T cells were isolated. Each vaccine recipient was nucleocapsid antibody negative and had no prior SARS-CoV-2 infection. Source: CD4+ T cells from PBMCs cultured with SARS-CoV-2 spike peptides, taken before COVID-19 vaccination. These receptors all come from a human donor who received a COVID-19 vaccine.

This sequence joins TRBV5-1 and TRBJ2-1, with D unresolved. V gave up 2 bases and J gave up 4 bases, with 7 bases separating them. The V gene's germline CDR1 is SGHRS and CDR2 YFSETQ. CDR3 length: 13 amino acids. The CDR3 coding sequence is TGCGCCAGCAGCTTCGGTAGTTACAATGAGCAGTTCTTC. This gives the protein CASSFGSYNEQFF.

The chain uses TRBV10-3 and TRBJ1-5; possible D gene TRBD1, 6 bases. The V end lost 10 bases, the J end lost 3 bases, and 13 bases lay between the germline ends. The germline CDR1 and CDR2 sequences are ENHRY and SYGVKD. The CDR3 runs 13 residues. Written as DNA, the CDR3 is TGTGCCACGGGGGGGGCAGACAATCAGCCCCAGCATTTT. The encoded protein is CATGGADNQPQHF.

V and J are TRBV7-2 and TRBJ2-7; 7 bases map to TRBD2. The CDR3 is 14 residues long. J lost 0 bases, V lost 3 bases, and 2 bases had no gene match. From germline, CDR1 is SGHTA and CDR2 FQGNSA. The CDR3 sequence is CASSFQRGSYEQYV. The CDR3 bases are TGTGCCAGCAGCTTCCAGCGGGGCTCCTACGAGCAGTACGTC.

Here the CDR3 DNA reads TGTGCCAGCAGTTACTCGACAGTCACCGGGGAGCTGTTTTTT. Translating gives CASSYSTVTGELFF. The chain recombines TRBV6-6 with TRBJ2-2; TRBD1 might be the D (5 bases). Trimming removed 0 bases from V and 4 bases from J, with 6 bases in between. This CDR3 spans 14 amino acids. Germline loops: CDR1 MNHNY, CDR2 SVGAGI (reference sequence).

This chain uses TRBV15 with TRBJ2-3; D tentatively fits TRBD1 or TRBD2 (5 bases each). Germline values: CDR1 LNHNV, CDR2 YYDKDF (reference sequence). Deletions cut 1 base from V and 4 bases from J, with 21 bases between. The CDR3 runs to 18 residues. CDR3 sequence (DNA): TGTGCCACCAGCAGAGTGGGTACCCCCCGGGGCGTCTCAGATACGCAGTATTTT. Its translation is CATSRVGTPRGVSDTQYF. The whole variable domain, remainder taken from reference TRBV15 and TRBJ2-3, is DAMVIQNPRYQVTQFGKPVTLSCSQTLNHNVMYWYQQKSSQAPKLLFHYYDKDFNNEADTPDNFQSRRPNTSFCFLDIRSPGLGDTAMYLCATSRVGTPRGVSDTQYFGPGTRLTVL.

The chain is built from TRBV7-3 and TRBJ2-3; the D is unclear. The germline V and J ends were trimmed by 4 bases and 5 bases, with 19 bases remaining between them. Germline CDR1 is SGHTA and CDR2 is FQGTGA. The CDR3 totals 16 residues. CDR3 residues: CASSSTPYTPLDTQYF. Written as DNA, the CDR3 is TGTGCCAGCAGCTCCACTCCCTATACCCCGTTAGATACGCAGTATTTT.

The J gene is TRBJ2-7, the V gene TRBV3-1 (or the pseudogene TRBV3-2); perhaps D is TRBD1 or TRBD2 (6 bases each). CDR3 size: 14 residues. CDR1 and CDR2 (germline): LGHDT, YNNKEL (reference sequence). Trimming stripped 3 bases from V and 2 bases from J, with 11 bases between. CDR3 region: CASSHPGGPYEQYV. DNA for the CDR3: TGTGCCAGCAGCCACCCTGGGGGGCCCTACGAGCAGTACGTC.

The table lists this clone with a few counts. The DNA for the CDR3 is TGTGCCAGCAGCCGGCAGGCCACCGGGGAGCTGTTTTTT. As protein: CASSRQATGELFF. This chain joins TRBV14 and TRBJ2-2, with D unclear. This CDR3 has 13 residues. V gave up 4 bases and J gave up 4 bases, with 7 bases separating them. CDR1 is SGHDN and CDR2 is FVKESK in the germline V gene.

This sequence joins TRBV2 and TRBJ2-3; D might be TRBD1 (7 bases). The CDR3 is made up of 14 amino acids. The germline V and J ends were trimmed by 6 bases and 5 bases, with 15 bases remaining between them. Germline V CDR1 and CDR2: SNHLY, FYNNEI. The DNA for the CDR3 is TGTGCCAGCAGCAGCCAGGGGGGCCGAGATACGCAGTATTTT. Its translation is CASSSQGGRDTQYF.

The CDR3 sequence is CASSIGQAYRVSGNTIYF. As DNA, the CDR3 is TGTGCCAGTAGTATAGGACAGGCCTACCGAGTCTCTGGAAACACCATATATTTT. The V and J genes are TRBV19 and TRBJ1-3; D perhaps matches TRBD1 (6 bases). This CDR3 has 18 residues. Trimming left V 1 base short and J 0 bases short, with 16 bases between. CDR1 LNHDA and CDR2 SQIVND come from the germline V gene (reference sequence).

J is TRBJ1-5 and V is TRBV2; D may be TRBD1 (5 bases). V was shortened by 2 bases and J by 4 bases, with 12 bases between the two germline ends. The germline V gene encodes CDR1 SNHLY and CDR2 FYNNEI. The CDR3 is 15 amino acids. CDR3 DNA sequence: TGTGCCAGCAGTGAACGGGGGGTGGGAAATCAGCCCCAGCATTTT. Amino acid sequence: CASSERGVGNQPQHF.

This rearrangement joins TRBV10-1 to TRBJ1-1, with D hard to call. V lost 0 bases and J lost 0, with 8 bases in between. This CDR3 contains 15 residues. Germline CDR1 reads WNHNN; CDR2 reads SYGVQD (reference sequence). The CDR3 nucleotides read TGCGCCAGCAGTGAGTCCGGCCGCATGAACACTGAAGCTTTCTTT. This gives the protein CASSESGRMNTEAFF.

V is TRBV11-2 and J is TRBJ2-5; D might be TRBD2 (6 bases). Germline V gives CDR1 SGHAT, CDR2 FQNNGV. V shed 5 bases and J shed 2 bases, with 18 bases lying between them. The length of the CDR3 is 16 residues. The CDR3 coding sequence is TGTGCCAGCAGCCCTTGGGCTCCTAGCGAGCAAGAGACCCAGTACTTC. It encodes CASSPWAPSEQETQYF.

The CDR3, as DNA: TGTGCCAGCAGCTTGGCGCAGGGGGGGGGAAACACCATATATTTT. It encodes CASSLAQGGGNTIYF. The V call is TRBV5-6, the J call TRBJ1-3, with 7 nucleotides matching TRBD1. Germline-derived CDR1 and CDR2 are SGHDT and YYEEEE. The CDR3 totals 15 residues. With V trimmed by 0 bases and J by 4 bases, 4 bases remained unmatched.

The chain carries TRBV30 and TRBJ2-5; 7 bases fit TRBD1. The V gene's germline CDR1 is GTSNPN and CDR2 SVGIG (reference sequence). V was clipped by 1 base and J by 1 base; unmatched bases: 9. The CDR3 spans 16 residues. This chain's CDR3 is CAWSEGSSGGQETQYF. In DNA, the CDR3 is TGTGCCTGGAGTGAAGGCAGTTCAGGGGGCCAAGAGACCCAGTACTTC.

The chain carries TRBV7-2 and TRBJ2-1, with 7 positions matching TRBD2. Per the germline V gene, CDR1 is SGHTA and CDR2 is FQGNSA. J lost 7 bases, V lost 4 bases, and 10 bases had no gene match. This CDR3 has 15 residues. Written as DNA, the CDR3 is TGTGCCAGCAGCTCGGTGGGCGGGGGTGGTAATGAGCAGTTCTTC. Its translation: CASSSVGGGGNEQFF. Filled out from reference TRBV7-2 and TRBJ2-1, the complete variable domain reads GAGVSQSPSNKVTEKGKDVELRCDPISGHTALYWYRQSLGQGLEFLIYFQGNSAPDKSGLPSDRFSAERTGGSVSTLTIQRTQQEDSAVYLCASSSVGGGGNEQFFGPGTRLTVL.

J is TRBJ1-2 and V is TRBV6-1, with D perhaps TRBD1 (5 bases). The CDR3 is 16 residues long. Germline loops: CDR1 MNHNS, CDR2 SASEGT. Trimming pared 3 bases from V and 0 bases from J, leaving 14 bases between. This CDR3 reads CASSESPGLTNYGYTF. The CDR3 DNA reads TGTGCCAGCAGTGAGTCGCCGGGACTTACTAACTATGGCTACACCTTC.

This sequence joins TRBV5-4 and TRBJ2-3; D possibly corresponds to TRBD1 (5 bases). The V gene's germline CDR1 is SGHNT and CDR2 YYREEE (reference sequence). Trimming removed 0 bases from V and 3 bases from J, with 11 bases in between. This CDR3 is built from 15 residues. CDR3 region: CASSLDSGPTDTQYF. DNA for the CDR3: TGTGCCAGCAGCTTGGACTCAGGGCCTACAGATACGCAGTATTTT.

The chain recombines TRBV9 with TRBJ1-6; D gene uncertain. Trimming pared 0 bases from V and 11 bases from J, leaving 6 bases between. Germline loops: CDR1 SGDLS, CDR2 YYNGEE. This CDR3 region has 12 residues. CDR3 sequence reads: CASSVDLPPLHF. The CDR3 nucleotides are TGTGCCAGCAGCGTAGACCTCCCACCCCTCCACTTT.

The chain employs TRBV6-1 and TRBJ1-1; perhaps TRBD1 as D (5 bases). V was trimmed by 1 base and J by 11 bases, leaving 8 bases between them. The CDR3 runs to 11 residues. Germline V CDR1 and CDR2: MNHNS, SASEGT. The DNA of the CDR3 is TGTGCCAGCAGTGAAGGGGACGGGGCTTTCTTT. Translating it yields CASSEGDGAFF.

In this sample, this clone turned up a few times. The chain is built from TRBV2 and TRBJ1-5; no firm D call. V lost 3 bases, J lost 0 bases, and 0 bases lay in between. This CDR3 comprises 12 residues. Per the germline V gene, CDR1 is SNHLY and CDR2 is FYNNEI. CDR3 amino acids: CASSDSNQPQHF. Written as DNA, the CDR3 is TGTGCCAGCAGTGATAGCAATCAGCCCCAGCATTTT.